One sample yielded the 16 T cell receptor beta chains listed below, sequenced in a study of PD-1 blockade in classical Hodgkin lymphoma. The assay was immunoSEQ multiplex PCR, and TCRdb's table has in-frame clones only and misses some. Seen here are 80,000 to 95,000 clones, about 83% observed once, and the top ten hold more than 15%. As for time point: cycle 4 day 1 (C4D1), after less than 7 weeks of nivolumab. Brentuximab vedotin exposure varied, and every patient relapsed after autologous stem cell transplantation. This material consisted of peripheral blood mononuclear cells (PBMCs), taken before the fourth cycle of nivolumab. These receptor sequences come from a human donor with classical Hodgkin lymphoma.

The chain couples TRBV4-1 to TRBJ1-5, with unresolved D. Trimming removed 1 base at V and 2 bases at J, with 18 bases between. CDR3 length: 18 amino acids. Looked up from germline, CDR1 is MGHRA and CDR2 is YSYEKL. CDR3 coding DNA: TGCGCCAGCAGCCAAGTCGTGGACCTATTTTTTGGCAATCAGCCCCAGCATTTT. Protein: CASSQVVDLFFGNQPQHF.

The gene calls are TRBV15 and TRBJ1-5; tentative D call: TRBD1 (5 bases). The germline V gene has CDR1 LNHNV and CDR2 YYDKDF (reference sequence). CDR3 length: 17 amino acids. V shed 1 base and J shed 0 bases, with 13 bases lying between them. The CDR3 region has the DNA TGTGCCACCAGCAGAGTAGTGGGGGTAGATAGCAATCAGCCCCAGCATTTT. Residues: CATSRVVGVDSNQPQHF.

The chain links TRBV5-1 to TRBJ2-1; D might be TRBD2 (6 bases). V dropped 0 bases and J dropped 0 bases, with 10 bases sitting between them. This CDR3 comprises 16 residues. Per germline, CDR1 SGHRS and CDR2 YFSETQ. The CDR3 nucleotides are TGCGCCAGCAGCTTGGGCGGGGTCTCCTCCTACAATGAGCAGTTCTTC. Amino acid sequence: CASSLGGVSSYNEQFF.

This chain uses TRBV6-1 with TRBJ1-5, with D tentatively TRBD1 (5 bases). The CDR3 is 14 residues long. Germline V lookup: CDR1 MNHNS, CDR2 SASEGT. V gave up 6 bases and J gave up 6 bases, with 15 bases separating them. CDR3: CASRFTGRGQPQHF. As DNA, the CDR3 is TGTGCCAGCAGATTTACGGGGAGGGGTCAGCCCCAGCATTTT.

This rearrangement joins TRBV9 to TRBJ2-1; 9 bases are a match to TRBD2. The V and J ends lost 4 bases and 5 bases, in that order; junction bases with no gene match: 7. This CDR3 has 15 amino acids. Germline V lookup: CDR1 SGDLS, CDR2 YYNGEE. CDR3 sequence: CASSSGLAVHNEQFF. The CDR3 region has the DNA TGTGCCAGCAGCTCGGGACTAGCCGTCCACAATGAGCAGTTCTTC.

This clone was seen just once. This chain links TRBV30 with TRBJ1-1, with 8 nucleotides matching TRBD1. V dropped 5 bases and J dropped 4; count of bases not matched to a gene: 6. CDR1 is GTSNPN and CDR2 is SVGIG in the germline V gene (reference sequence). This CDR3 is 13 amino acids long. CDR3: CAWGGQAGTEAFF. CDR3 nucleotides: TGTGCCTGGGGGGGACAGGCCGGCACTGAAGCTTTCTTT.

V is TRBV7-6 and J is TRBJ2-3, with 8 bases lining up with TRBD2. V lost 2 bases, J lost 4 bases, and 5 bases stayed unmatched. CDR3 length: 15 amino acids. Per germline, CDR1 SGHVS and CDR2 FNYEAQ. The CDR3 DNA is TGTGCCAGCAGCTTAATGGCGGGAGGTGCAGATACGCAGTATTTT. Translating it yields CASSLMAGGADTQYF.

This clone was seen more than once but under ten times. V and J are TRBV9 and TRBJ2-1, with D hard to call. The V gene's germline CDR1 is SGDLS and CDR2 YYNGEE. V was pared by 0 bases and J by 13 bases, with 11 bases between. The length of the CDR3 is 12 residues. CDR3 nucleotide sequence: TGTGCCAGCAGCGTAGATATAGGTCCCCAGTTCTTC. This translates into CASSVDIGPQFF.

V is TRBV5-1 and J is TRBJ1-1; D not certain. Trimming shortened V by 1 base and J by 3 bases, and 7 bases separated the two germline ends. From germline, CDR1 is SGHRS and CDR2 YFSETQ. This CDR3 is built from 13 residues. The CDR3 sequence is CASSLSEDTEAFF. The CDR3 region has the DNA TGCGCCAGCAGCTTGTCGGAGGACACTGAAGCTTTCTTT.

The chain links TRBV5-1 to TRBJ2-2, with D possibly TRBD2 on 6 matching bases. V gave up 0 bases and J gave up 6 bases, with 18 bases separating them. The CDR3 contains 17 residues. Germline V gene sequence: CDR1 SGHRS, CDR2 YFSETQ. CDR3 nucleotides: TGCGCCAGCAGCTTGGAACCCGGCGGTAGCGGTGCCGGGGAGCTGTTTTTT. Its protein is CASSLEPGGSGAGELFF. The full variable domain, in which reference TRBV5-1 and TRBJ2-2 provide the parts outside the CDR3, is KAGVTQTPRYLIKTRGQQVTLSCSPISGHRSVSWYQQTPGQGLQFLFEYFSETQRNKGNFPGRFSGRQFSNSRSEMNVSTLELGDSALYLCASSLEPGGSGAGELFFGEGSRLTVL.

This rearrangement joins TRBV28 to TRBJ2-1; D gene uncertain. This CDR3 comprises 14 residues. Trimming shortened V by 4 bases and J by 9 bases, and 16 bases separated the two germline ends. The V gene's germline CDR1 is MDHEN and CDR2 SYDVKM. The DNA of the CDR3 is TGTGCCAGCAGTTCCGCCACCCCATACGGTGAGCAGTTCTTC. Residues: CASSSATPYGEQFF.

The J gene is TRBJ2-3, the V gene TRBV9; D possibly corresponds to TRBD2 (5 bases). CDR1 and CDR2 (germline): SGDLS, YYNGEE. The length of the CDR3 is 16 residues. V dropped 3 bases and J dropped 1 base, with 15 bases sitting between them. The CDR3 nucleotides read TGTGCCAGCAGCGGGCGCCGGGGTAGCGGCACAGATACGCAGTATTTT. Its protein product is CASSGRRGSGTDTQYF.

This clone has only one observation. This chain uses TRBV6-5 with TRBJ2-3, with D unresolved. The V gene lost 6 bases and the J gene lost 5 bases, with 15 bases spanning the gap. This CDR3 comprises 14 residues. The germline V gene has CDR1 MNHEY and CDR2 SVGAGI. The CDR3 loop reads CASSLNPYQDTQYF. The CDR3 DNA reads TGTGCCAGCAGCCTAAATCCCTACCAAGATACGCAGTATTTT.

The J gene is TRBJ1-2, the V gene TRBV6-1; 11 nucleotides line up with TRBD1. This CDR3 is built from 13 residues. Germline V gives CDR1 MNHNS, CDR2 SASEGT. V was clipped by 6 bases and J by 6 bases; unmatched bases: 3. CDR3: CASRGTGGHGYTF. The CDR3 DNA sequence: TGTGCCAGCAGGGGGACAGGGGGTCATGGCTACACCTTC.

The chain links TRBV5-4 to TRBJ1-5; maybe TRBD1 (6 bases). The CDR3 consists of 13 residues. Germline V gives CDR1 SGHNT, CDR2 YYREEE (reference sequence). V lost 1 base and J lost 16, with 18 bases in between. The CDR3 sequence is CASSLKGDRSLHF. CDR3 bases: TGTGCCAGCAGCTTGAAGGGCGACAGGTCTCTACATTTT.

This clone was picked up one time. The chain links TRBV6-4 to TRBJ2-2, with 8 positions matching TRBD1. Unmatched junction bases numbered 7, after V lost 7 bases and J lost 3 bases. Germline CDR1 reads MRHNA; CDR2 reads SNTAGT. The CDR3 sequence is 15 residues long. The CDR3 region is CASTARQGHTGELFF. The CDR3 nucleotides are TGTGCCAGCACGGCCCGACAGGGGCACACCGGGGAGCTGTTTTTT.